This T cell receptor (beta chain) was identified in a study of prognosis after radiotherapy for stage I lung cancer (dated by TCRdb to the early 2020s). Broadly, across the study: Around 18 stage I NSCLC patients were enrolled in Nanjing, China, between 2018 and early 2019. In every patient, SBRT was given without any concurrent therapy. Ages in the cohort of about a dozen men and about six women ranged from roughly 50 to 85 years, with a median of 74. All patients were considered medically inoperable, owing to comorbidities in approximately 13 and refusal of surgery in seven or eight. Peripheral blood TCR beta repertoires were profiled in stage I NSCLC patients before and after stereotactic body radiotherapy, and the study then linked these repertoires to distant failure. On tumor histology, roughly 11 patients had adenocarcinoma and roughly 7 had squamous cell carcinoma. Around 13 of the patients presented with newly diagnosed primary stage I lung tumors; about five had oligometastatic NSCLC following surgical resection of the primary tumor. A total of around 40 blood samples from around 20 patients were sequenced, with one sample obtained before and one obtained after SBRT for each patient. About 20% of the 19 patients developed distant metastases after SBRT, at a median of about seven months; the other 15 showed no significant progression. Image-guided IMRT or VMAT was used to deliver SBRT in 3 to 5 fractions at a biologically effective dose of at least 100 Gy.

This clonotype was recorded at least ten times. Its cognate antigen has yet to be identified. Qualities for individual bases were not recorded, and no much larger clone is one base off. Two rounds of multiplex PCR were used to amplify the TCR beta CDR3 region from genomic DNA. The first PCR round used primers specific to each TRBV and TRBJ gene, with sequences filed in Chinese patent CN105087789A. Universal primers were used in the second PCR round. The Roche High Pure PCR Template Preparation Kit was used to extract genomic DNA from the frozen PBMCs. Libraries were sequenced paired-end with 151 bp reads on an Illumina HiSeq 3000. The original methods were these. CutAdapt was used to discard raw reads that did not contain the multiplex PCR primer sequences. High-quality paired reads were merged into contigs with PEAR. MiXCR assigned TRB V, D and J gene segments to each contig by aligning to reference sequences. To remove sequencing errors, CDR3 sequences were clustered according to base quality and sequence similarity. Diversity was calculated as Shannon entropy divided by the natural log of the number of productive TCR sequences. Clonality was computed as one minus the ratio of Shannon entropy to the natural log of the number of unique clonotypes. Progression-free survival cut-offs for repertoire metrics were chosen using the Youden index of ROC curves, with analyses run in R 3.5.3. TCRdb handled the public reads itself, with Q25 trimming in fastp and clone calling in MiXCR, and kept productive beta chains. Rows with one shared CDR3 protein collapse into an entry with the most common genes and DNA. None of the V and J calls come from the authors' own analysis; TCRdb made them. The sample data list 20,000 to 30,000 distinct CDR3 sequences, and about 37% of these were observed just once. Clones ranked in the top ten supply roughly 60% of the sample.

All patients had node-negative disease on CT and PET/CT, and none had a history of other malignancies or had previously received chemotherapy or radiotherapy. At each of two time points, roughly 6.3 milliliters of peripheral venous blood were collected into EDTA tubes. Ficoll-Paque Plus density-gradient centrifugation was used to isolate PBMCs. Right after collection, samples were kept at -80 degrees C until analysis. V lost 6 bases and J lost 3 bases, and the count of bases not matched to a germline gene is 9. The CDR3, from cysteine to phenylalanine, totals 14 residues. The kept DNA is CDR3 alone, 42 bases in frame from the first base. Reading the germline V gene (reference sequence) gives CDR1 DFQATT and CDR2 SNEGSKA. The paper's findings and limits, for the study overall: Whether the expanded TCR clones were tumor-specific was not determined. Limitations of the study included a small cohort and short follow-up, and the study findings need independent validation. TRBV and TRBJ usage frequencies reportedly varied with metastasis status, involving two V genes at baseline and several V and two J genes after SBRT. Post-SBRT Shannon entropy and its change from baseline were lower in patients who developed distant metastases; baseline Shannon entropy was not associated with metastases. After SBRT, the number of unique TCR clones decreased (median approximately 9,100 before versus about 6,900 after; Wilcoxon paired P=0.011). All reported P values were unadjusted for multiple comparisons.

The receptor's source is a donor over 45 with non-small cell lung cancer. The specimen comprised PBMCs, sampled before or after stereotactic body radiation therapy (not recorded which). The sequence links TRBV20-1 to TRBJ2-7; a stretch of 9 junction bases matches TRBD1. At the DNA level, the sequence is TGCAGTGCCCTTTTCACAGGGGGCGTCTACGAGCAGTACTTC. This gives the protein CSALFTGGVYEQYF.